This T cell receptor beta chain was documented in a study of shared clonotypes between healthy human individuals. This CDR3 is 16 amino acids long. The V gene's germline CDR1 is SGHRS and CDR2 YFSETQ. The V end lost 0 bases, the J end lost 1 base, and 13 bases lay between the germline ends. Sorted subsets were amplified in replicate PCRs using 150 to 250 ng DNA, approximately 30,000 T cell genomes. Measured with immunoSEQ multiplex PCR; TCRdb has only the in-frame clones, and not every one. This sample has about 2.4 million clones, with roughly 93% found just once. The study drew all its donors from Caucasian adults living in Nashville, Tennessee.

The source of this sequence is a man aged 18 to 30 in good health. Some clones in this sample may be carry-over from other donors' samples. V and J are TRBV5-1 and TRBJ2-5; D is unresolved. The sequencing sample was made of naive CD4+ T cells from PBMCs. This sample's subset: CD45RA+ positively selected. The CDR3, as DNA: TGCGCCAGCAGCTTGGGTCGGTCCTCCTCCCAAGAGACCCAGTACTTC. This codes for CASSLGRSSSQETQYF.